This TCR beta chain was recorded in a study of blood T cells in healthy people across ages. Germline V CDR1 and CDR2: SGHVS, FQNEAQ. V was clipped by 1 base and J by 3 bases; unmatched bases: 14. This CDR3 spans 19 amino acids. A second PCR of about 6 to 11 cycles used a sample-barcoded 5' primer and a J-beta primer mix. No fewer than 3 million CDR3-containing paired-end reads came from each sample. Via MiXCR, TCRdb re-called the 5' RACE reads, giving one row per CDR3 protein. The sample yields 790,000 or so distinct CDR3 sequences, about 47% seen once. Whole-study results and caveats: More naive CD4+ cells and higher diversity were found in long-lived than in aged donors.

In regard to this clonotype: The antigen remains undetermined.

The rearrangement links TRBV7-8 to TRBJ2-1; 8 nucleotides line up with TRBD2. The receptor's source is a man older than 75 in good health. Sequencing input: blood. CDR3: CASSLDRRPSGSLYNEQFF. CDR3 in DNA: TGTGCCAGCAGCTTAGACCGTAGACCTAGCGGGTCCCTCTACAATGAGCAGTTCTTC.